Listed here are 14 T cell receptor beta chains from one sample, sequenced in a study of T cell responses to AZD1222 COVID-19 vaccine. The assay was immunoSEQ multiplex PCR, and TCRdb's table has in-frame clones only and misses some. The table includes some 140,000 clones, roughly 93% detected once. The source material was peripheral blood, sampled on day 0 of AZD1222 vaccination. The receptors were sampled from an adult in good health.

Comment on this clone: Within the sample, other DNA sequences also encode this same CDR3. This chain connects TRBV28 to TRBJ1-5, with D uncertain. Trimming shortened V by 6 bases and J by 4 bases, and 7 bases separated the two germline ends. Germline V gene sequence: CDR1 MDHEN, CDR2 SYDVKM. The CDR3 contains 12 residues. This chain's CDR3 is CASSLVNQPQHF. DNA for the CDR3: TGTGCCAGCAGCTTGGTTAATCAGCCCCAGCATTTT.

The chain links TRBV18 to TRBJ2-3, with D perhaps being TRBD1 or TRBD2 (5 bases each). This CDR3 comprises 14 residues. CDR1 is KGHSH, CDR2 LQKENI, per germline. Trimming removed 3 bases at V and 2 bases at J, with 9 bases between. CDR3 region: CASSPRGPTDTQYF. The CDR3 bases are TGTGCCAGCTCACCCCGGGGCCCCACAGATACGCAGTATTTT.

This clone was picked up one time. The DNA of the CDR3 is TGTGCCAGCAGTTTTCGGGACAGGGGGATCTATGGCTACACCTTC. This encodes CASSFRDRGIYGYTF. The chain couples TRBV28 to TRBJ1-2; 11 positions agree with TRBD1. CDR3 length: 15 amino acids. Germline loops: CDR1 MDHEN, CDR2 SYDVKM. Unmatched junction bases numbered 4, after V lost 3 bases and J lost 4 bases.

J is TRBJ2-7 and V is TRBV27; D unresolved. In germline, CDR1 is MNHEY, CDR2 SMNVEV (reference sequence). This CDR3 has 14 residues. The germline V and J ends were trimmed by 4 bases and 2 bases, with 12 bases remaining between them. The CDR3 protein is CASSSAGSTYEQYF. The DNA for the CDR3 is TGTGCCAGCAGTTCGGCCGGTTCTACCTACGAGCAGTACTTC.

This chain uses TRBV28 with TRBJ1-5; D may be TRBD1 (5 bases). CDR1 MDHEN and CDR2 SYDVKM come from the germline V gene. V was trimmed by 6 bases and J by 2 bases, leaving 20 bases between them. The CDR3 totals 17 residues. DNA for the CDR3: TGTGCCAGCAGCCCCGAAGGGGCCAGGGAGGGCAATCAGCCCCAGCATTTT. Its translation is CASSPEGAREGNQPQHF.

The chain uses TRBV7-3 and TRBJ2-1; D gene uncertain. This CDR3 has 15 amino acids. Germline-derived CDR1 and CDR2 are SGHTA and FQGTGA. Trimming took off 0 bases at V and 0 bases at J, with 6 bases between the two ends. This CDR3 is CASSLTGDSYNEQFF. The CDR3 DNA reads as TGTGCCAGCAGCTTAACGGGCGACTCCTACAATGAGCAGTTCTTC.

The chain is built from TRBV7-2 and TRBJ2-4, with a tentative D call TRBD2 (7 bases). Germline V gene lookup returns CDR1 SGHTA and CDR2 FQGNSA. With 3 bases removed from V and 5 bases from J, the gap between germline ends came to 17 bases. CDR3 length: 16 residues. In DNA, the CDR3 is TGTGCCAGCAGCTTTGGGGGGGGCAGGGCTGAAAACATTCAGTACTTC. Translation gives CASSFGGGRAENIQYF.

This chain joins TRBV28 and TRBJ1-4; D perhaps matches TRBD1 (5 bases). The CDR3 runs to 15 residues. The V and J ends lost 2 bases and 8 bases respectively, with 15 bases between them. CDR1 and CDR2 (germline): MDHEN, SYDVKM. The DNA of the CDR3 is TGTGCCAGCAGTTTACTGGGGCCGCAAATAGAAAAACTGTTTTTT. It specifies CASSLLGPQIEKLFF.

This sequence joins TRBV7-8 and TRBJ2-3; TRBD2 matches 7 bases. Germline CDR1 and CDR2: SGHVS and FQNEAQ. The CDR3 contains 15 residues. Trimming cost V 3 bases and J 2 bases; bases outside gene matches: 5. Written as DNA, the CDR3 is TGTGCCAGCAGCTTTGATGGACTAGTCACAGATACGCAGTATTTT. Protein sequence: CASSFDGLVTDTQYF.

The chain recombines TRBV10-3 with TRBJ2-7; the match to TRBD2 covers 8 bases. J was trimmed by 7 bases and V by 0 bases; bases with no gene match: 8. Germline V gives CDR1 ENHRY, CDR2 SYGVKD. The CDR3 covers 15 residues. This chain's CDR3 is CAISESSSGRGEQYF. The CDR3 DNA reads TGTGCCATCAGTGAGTCGTCGAGCGGGAGAGGAGAGCAGTACTTC.

The DNA of the CDR3 is TGTGCCAGCAGCATCGGGACGGCGAACTATGGCTACACCTTC. Translating it yields CASSIGTANYGYTF. The gene calls are TRBV13 and TRBJ1-2; D is perhaps TRBD1 (5 bases). The CDR3 has 14 residues. V was shortened by 5 bases and J by 2 bases, with 12 bases between the two germline ends. Looked up from germline, CDR1 is PRHDT and CDR2 is FYEKMQ (reference sequence).

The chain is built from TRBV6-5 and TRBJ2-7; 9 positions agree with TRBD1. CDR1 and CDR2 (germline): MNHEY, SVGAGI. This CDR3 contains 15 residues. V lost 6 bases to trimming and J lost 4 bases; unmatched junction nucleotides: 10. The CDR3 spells CASRPTGGTSYEQYF. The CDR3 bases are TGTGCCAGCAGACCCACAGGGGGCACGTCTTACGAGCAGTACTTC.

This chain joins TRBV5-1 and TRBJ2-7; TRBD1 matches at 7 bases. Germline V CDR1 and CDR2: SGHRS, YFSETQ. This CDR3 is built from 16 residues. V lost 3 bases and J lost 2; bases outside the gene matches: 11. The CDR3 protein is CASSSSRDSDTYEQYF. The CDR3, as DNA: TGCGCCAGCAGCTCTAGCCGGGACAGTGATACCTACGAGCAGTACTTC. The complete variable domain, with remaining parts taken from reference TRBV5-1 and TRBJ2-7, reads KAGVTQTPRYLIKTRGQQVTLSCSPISGHRSVSWYQQTPGQGLQFLFEYFSETQRNKGNFPGRFSGRQFSNSRSEMNVSTLELGDSALYLCASSSSRDSDTYEQYFGPGTRLTVT.

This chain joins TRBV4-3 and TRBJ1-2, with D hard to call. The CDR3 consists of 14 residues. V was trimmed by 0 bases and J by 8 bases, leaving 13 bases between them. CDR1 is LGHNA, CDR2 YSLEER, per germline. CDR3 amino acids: CASSQDYQSGGYTF. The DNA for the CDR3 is TGCGCCAGCAGCCAAGACTACCAGTCGGGGGGCTACACCTTC.